The T cell receptor beta chain described here comes from a study of blood T cell repertoires in COVID-19. Study overall: The United States, Italy and Spain supplied acute and convalescent COVID-19 samples. T cells, B-cell-depleted T cells, or PBMCs provided the cDNA or gDNA that served as material.

Authors' processing steps: Cell counts per sample came from amplifying reference gene primers. Assay used: immunoSEQ multiplex PCR; TCRdb lists only in-frame clones, some missing. The V and J calls and clone size come from that table; D and trimming were worked out from the DNA. The sample has about 170,000 clones, around 90% seen once. The sequenced sample was peripheral blood. The sequence came from a man aged 45-60 years who had recovered from COVID-19.

CDR3 amino acids: CASSPDRGKFQPQHF. CDR3 nucleotides: TGTGCCAGCAGCCCGGACAGGGGAAAGTTTCAGCCCCAGCATTTT. The chain carries TRBV2 and TRBJ1-5; 9 bases agree with TRBD1. The CDR3 is made up of 15 amino acids. Trimming removed 6 bases from V and 6 bases from J; junction bases left unmatched: 9. Germline V gene sequence: CDR1 SNHLY, CDR2 FYNNEI.